Below, 27 T cell receptor beta chains from the same sample are listed, as sequenced in a study of early T cells in non-severe SARS-CoV-2 infection. TCRdb re-called the 5' RACE reads through MiXCR, storing one row per CDR3 protein. The sample includes approximately 40,000 distinct CDR3 sequences, 11% of them seen just once. Input material: whole blood. The source of these receptors is an adult who was a healthcare worker with PCR-confirmed SARS-CoV-2 infection or an uninfected control (not recorded which).

This chain uses TRBV25-1 with TRBJ2-1; 7 positions agree with TRBD1. The ends lost 4 bases at V and 8 bases at J; junction bases unmatched: 5. The germline gives CDR1 MGHDK, CDR2 SYGVNS. This CDR3 has 13 residues. CDR3 loop: CASSVTGFDEQFF. CDR3 bases: TGTGCCAGCAGTGTGACAGGGTTCGATGAGCAGTTCTTC. Full variable domain (rest looked up from reference TRBV25-1 and TRBJ2-1): EADIYQTPRYLVIGTGKKITLECSQTMGHDKMYWYQQDPGMELHLIHYSYGVNSTEKGDLSSESTVSRIRTEHFPLTLESARPSHTSQYLCASSVTGFDEQFFGPGTRLTVL.

This clonotype was counted a few times. V gene TRBV18 combines with J gene TRBJ1-6; D is undetermined. The CDR3 is made up of 16 amino acids. V gave up 0 bases and J gave up 8 bases, with 14 bases separating them. CDR1 KGHSH and CDR2 LQKENI come from the germline V gene. The CDR3 DNA is TGTGCCAGCTCACCACCGGGCAGAGCGTTGGATTCACCCCTCCACTTT. Amino acid sequence: CASSPPGRALDSPLHF. Full variable domain (rest looked up from reference TRBV18 and TRBJ1-6): NAGVMQNPRHLVRRRGQEARLRCSPMKGHSHVYWYRQLPEEGLKFMVYLQKENIIDESGMPKERFSAEFPKEGPSILRIQQVVRGDSAAYFCASSPPGRALDSPLHFGNGTRLTVT.

This clonotype has a count of ten or more. The rearrangement links TRBV18 to TRBJ2-1; 10 nucleotides line up with TRBD1. The CDR3 totals 16 residues. CDR1 KGHSH and CDR2 LQKENI come from the germline V gene. V was pared by 0 bases and J by 4 bases, with 3 bases of the junction left unmatched. CDR3 sequence reads: CASSPPGTGVYNEQFF. CDR3 bases: TGTGCCAGCTCACCACCTGGGACAGGGGTATACAATGAGCAGTTCTTC.

This clonotype turned up a few times. The CDR3 bases are TGTGCCAGTAGTATAGGAGCACTTCAGCCCCAGCATTTT. It codes for CASSIGALQPQHF. The gene calls are TRBV19 and TRBJ1-5; D unresolved. Trimming shortened V by 1 base and J by 6 bases, and 7 bases separated the two germline ends. Germline assignment: CDR1 LNHDA and CDR2 SQIVND (reference sequence). The length of the CDR3 is 13 residues.

This clonotype was counted a few times. V and J are TRBV5-1 and TRBJ1-2; D not certain. Germline CDR1 and CDR2: SGHRS and YFSETQ. Trimming left V 3 bases short and J 2 bases short, with 11 bases between. The CDR3 runs 14 residues. The CDR3 DNA follows: TGCGCCAGCAGCTCCGGACCTGAGAACTATGGCTACACCTTC. Translated, it gives CASSSGPENYGYTF.

This clonotype was detected a few times. The chain has TRBV20-1 and TRBJ2-5; a possible D gene is TRBD2 (7 bases). V was clipped by 1 base and J by 2 bases, with 17 bases between them. From germline, CDR1 is DFQATT and CDR2 SNEGSKA (reference sequence). The CDR3 contains 16 residues. CDR3 sequence: CSARAPGGRIQETQYF. The CDR3 nucleotides are TGCAGTGCTAGAGCCCCGGGGGGCCGGATTCAAGAGACCCAGTACTTC.

This clonotype came up many times. The chain combines TRBV7-9 with TRBJ1-4; maybe TRBD1 (6 bases). There are 15 residues in the CDR3. Germline CDR1 and CDR2: SEHNR and FQNEAQ (reference sequence). V was clipped by 1 base and J by 7 bases, with 13 bases between them. DNA for the CDR3: TGTGCCAGCAGCTTAGGGGGGGCGTATGGTGAAAAACTGTTTTTT. Translation gives CASSLGGAYGEKLFF.

The rearrangement joins TRBV7-2 to TRBJ2-7, with TRBD2 matching 7 bases. Losses at the gene ends were 1 base for V and 5 bases for J; bases not matched to a gene: 11. Looked up from germline, CDR1 is SGHTA and CDR2 is FQGNSA. The CDR3 spans 16 residues. This chain's CDR3 is CASSLVGRAPADEQYF. CDR3 DNA: TGTGCCAGCAGCTTAGTGGGGAGGGCCCCGGCGGACGAGCAGTACTTC.

The sample holds many counts of this clonotype. The rearrangement uses TRBV7-2 and TRBJ2-1; weak D call: TRBD2 (6 bases). V was cut by 2 bases and J by 9 bases, with 17 bases left in between. The CDR3 runs 15 residues. CDR1 is SGHTA, CDR2 FQGNSA, per germline. CDR3 protein: CASSLPLSGVREQFF. The DNA of the CDR3 is TGTGCCAGCAGCTTACCCCTCTCGGGGGTCCGTGAGCAGTTCTTC. Full variable domain (outside the CDR3, taken from reference TRBV7-2 and TRBJ2-1): GAGVSQSPSNKVTEKGKDVELRCDPISGHTALYWYRQSLGQGLEFLIYFQGNSAPDKSGLPSDRFSAERTGGSVSTLTIQRTQQEDSAVYLCASSLPLSGVREQFFGPGTRLTVL.

This clonotype was counted ten times or more. Here the CDR3 DNA reads TGTGCCAGCAGTTCAGGGGAAAAGACCCAGTACTTC. Encoded protein: CASSSGEKTQYF. The rearrangement joins TRBV7-2 to TRBJ2-5, with D tentatively TRBD1 (6 bases). Germline V lookup: CDR1 SGHTA, CDR2 FQGNSA. V shed 6 bases and J shed 6 bases, with 11 bases lying between them. The CDR3 contains 12 residues. The entire variable domain, with the rest obtained from reference TRBV7-2 and TRBJ2-5, is as follows: GAGVSQSPSNKVTEKGKDVELRCDPISGHTALYWYRQSLGQGLEFLIYFQGNSAPDKSGLPSDRFSAERTGGSVSTLTIQRTQQEDSAVYLCASSSGEKTQYFGPGTRLLVL.

The V and J genes are TRBV5-4 and TRBJ1-1; D is possibly TRBD1 (6 bases). The germline V gene has CDR1 SGHNT and CDR2 YYREEE (reference sequence). Trimming left V 3 bases short and J 2 bases short, with 8 bases between. This CDR3 contains 13 residues. For the CDR3, the DNA is TGTGCCAGCAGCTGGGGGGCCAACACTGAAGCTTTCTTT. Its translation is CASSWGANTEAFF.

This clonotype came up a few times. V is TRBV11-2 and J is TRBJ2-5; D gene ambiguous. Looked up from germline, CDR1 is SGHAT and CDR2 is FQNNGV. The CDR3 covers 14 residues. The V and J ends lost 1 base and 0 bases respectively, with 6 bases between them. CDR3: CASSLAPYQETQYF. The CDR3 nucleotides are TGTGCCAGCAGCTTAGCCCCGTACCAAGAGACCCAGTACTTC.

The table lists this clonotype with many counts. This chain uses TRBV30 with TRBJ2-6; D might be TRBD1 (5 bases). The CDR3 consists of 13 residues. Germline CDR1 reads GTSNPN; CDR2 reads SVGIG (reference sequence). CDR3 nucleotides: TGTGCTAATGGGGCATCTGGGGCCAACGTCCTGACTTTC. Its protein is CANGASGANVLTF.

This clonotype has a handful of counts. The V call is TRBV14, the J call TRBJ1-2; possible D gene TRBD1, 5 bases. Germline loops: CDR1 SGHDN, CDR2 FVKESK. V was cut by 0 bases and J by 8 bases, with 10 bases left in between. This CDR3 region has 13 residues. The CDR3 region has the DNA TGTGCCAGCAGCCAAGACTTGGGGGAAGGCTACACCTTC. This gives the protein CASSQDLGEGYTF.

This chain connects TRBV30 to TRBJ2-7, with 10 bases identical to TRBD1. The V and J ends lost 4 bases and 6 bases, in that order; junction bases with no gene match: 18. Germline V CDR1 and CDR2: GTSNPN, SVGIG (reference sequence). The CDR3 is 17 amino acids. CDR3 in DNA: TGTGCCTGGACCCAAACCCGGGACAGGGGTTTGAACGGCGAGCAGTACTTC. Protein sequence: CAWTQTRDRGLNGEQYF.

This clonotype was picked up a small number of times. This chain uses TRBV9 with TRBJ1-1; the D is unclear. V dropped 0 bases and J dropped 2 bases, with 5 bases sitting between them. Per germline, CDR1 SGDLS and CDR2 YYNGEE. The CDR3 totals 13 residues. The CDR3 DNA sequence: TGTGCCAGCAGCGTAGACCATAACACTGAAGCTTTCTTT. Amino acids: CASSVDHNTEAFF. Together with reference TRBV9 and TRBJ1-1, the CDR3 gives the full variable domain: DSGVTQTPKHLITATGQRVTLRCSPRSGDLSVYWYQQSLDQGLQFLIQYYNGEERAKGNILERFSAQQFPDLHSELNLSSLELGDSALYFCASSVDHNTEAFFGQGTRLTVV.

This clonotype was seen a few times. This rearrangement joins TRBV2 to TRBJ1-1, with TRBD1 as a possible D gene (5 bases). Germline CDR1 reads SNHLY; CDR2 reads FYNNEI. V lost 9 bases and J 1 base, leaving 18 bases between the germline ends. The CDR3 consists of 15 residues. CDR3 nucleotide sequence: TGTGCCAGTAGGCCCGAGACAGACCCGAACACTGAAGCTTTCTTT. It yields the protein CASRPETDPNTEAFF.

Concerning this clonotype: A much larger clone is a single base away; this may be a read error. The chain has TRBV7-3 and TRBJ2-1; 8 nucleotides align to TRBD1. This CDR3 is built from 14 residues. Germline CDR1 is SGHTA and CDR2 is FQGTGA. V lost 8 bases to trimming and J lost 6 bases; unmatched junction nucleotides: 9. CDR3 region: CASSRWQGANEQFF. The CDR3 DNA reads TGTGCCAGCTCGCGGTGGCAGGGGGCCAATGAGCAGTTCTTC.

This clonotype was recorded at least ten times. The chain is built from TRBV20-1 and TRBJ1-1; unclear D gene. Germline assignment: CDR1 DFQATT and CDR2 SNEGSKA (reference sequence). The V end lost 5 bases, the J end lost 7 bases, and 14 bases lay between the germline ends. The CDR3 contains 12 residues. The CDR3 spells CSAPPAGFEAFF. The CDR3 DNA follows: TGCAGTGCTCCCCCCGCCGGCTTTGAAGCTTTCTTT.

The gene calls are TRBV6-2 or TRBV6-3 and TRBJ2-7; tentatively, D is TRBD1 (6 bases). This CDR3 has 11 amino acids. The germline V gene encodes CDR1 MNHEY and CDR2 SVGEGT. V lost 7 bases and J lost 6, with 10 bases in between. CDR3 region: CASNLGGEQYF. The DNA for the CDR3 is TGTGCCAGCAATCTAGGGGGCGAGCAGTACTTC.

By share, this clonotype ranks as medium-sized. DNA of the CDR3: TGCAGCGTTGTTGAGAATGAAAAACTGTTTTTT. This encodes CSVVENEKLFF. The chain combines TRBV29-1 with TRBJ1-4; D not certain. CDR1 SQVTM and CDR2 ANQGSEA come from the germline V gene. V was trimmed by 4 bases and J by 5 bases, leaving 5 bases between them. This CDR3 comprises 11 residues.

This clonotype was seen repeatedly, ten times or more. The chain couples TRBV10-1 to TRBJ1-2, with D hard to call. Trimming cost V 6 bases and J 3 bases, with 11 bases left between them. From germline, CDR1 is WNHNN and CDR2 SYGVQD (reference sequence). This CDR3 region has 13 residues. This CDR3 is CASSPQRDYGYTF. DNA of the CDR3: TGCGCCAGCAGCCCACAGAGGGACTATGGCTACACCTTC.

The V and J genes are TRBV12-3 or TRBV12-4 and TRBJ2-5; tentative D call: TRBD1 (5 bases). The CDR3 length is 12 residues. V lost 3 bases and J 7 bases, leaving 9 bases between the germline ends. The CDR3 DNA reads as TGTGCCAGCAGTTTGGACACAGGGACCCAGTACTTC. Encoded protein: CASSLDTGTQYF.

This chain joins TRBV20-1 and TRBJ2-7, with D unclear. Germline CDR1 is DFQATT and CDR2 is SNEGSKA (reference sequence). Trimming left V 0 bases short and J 6 bases short, with 9 bases between. The CDR3 runs 12 residues. CDR3 loop: CSARDQITEQYF. CDR3 DNA: TGCAGTGCTAGAGATCAGATCACCGAGCAGTACTTC.

This clonotype was seen repeatedly, ten times or more. V usage is TRBV21-1 and J usage is TRBJ2-1; TRBD1 was called by the table and not checked on the DNA. TRBV21-1 is reported as a pseudogene. The CDR3 is 15 residues long. In DNA form, the CDR3 reads TGTGCCAGCAGCAAAGGCGGACAGGGGTATAATGAGCAGTTCTTC. Amino acid sequence: CASSKGGQGYNEQFF.

This chain uses TRBV11-2 with TRBJ2-1; D is undetermined. V lost 0 bases and J lost 6, with 12 bases in between. The germline V gene has CDR1 SGHAT and CDR2 FQNNGV. CDR3 length equals 15 residues. The CDR3 is CASSLDFSPTNEQFF. DNA of the CDR3: TGTGCCAGCAGCTTAGATTTTTCACCAACCAATGAGCAGTTCTTC.

The table lists this clonotype with a count of one. This CDR3 reads CASSPDFNTGELFF. CDR3 nucleotides: TGCGCCAGCAGTCCGGACTTTAACACCGGGGAGCTGTTTTTT. The genes are TRBV5-1 and TRBJ2-2; D perhaps matches TRBD2 (5 bases). Germline V CDR1 and CDR2: SGHRS, YFSETQ. CDR3 length: 14 amino acids. V was pared by 5 bases and J by 2 bases, with 10 bases between. The full variable domain, in which reference TRBV5-1 and TRBJ2-2 provide the parts outside the CDR3, is KAGVTQTPRYLIKTRGQQVTLSCSPISGHRSVSWYQQTPGQGLQFLFEYFSETQRNKGNFPGRFSGRQFSNSRSEMNVSTLELGDSALYLCASSPDFNTGELFFGEGSRLTVL.